The 2 T cell receptor beta chains below come from one sample, sequenced in a study of blood T cell repertoires in COVID-19. Profiled with immunoSEQ multiplex PCR; TCRdb holds only in-frame clones, not every one. The repertoire holds about 120,000 clones, around nine tenths seen once, with 2% to 2.5% in the top ten. Sample: peripheral blood. The receptors here all came from a woman aged 45-59 years with acute or convalescent COVID-19.

The rearrangement links TRBV15 to TRBJ2-7; D remains unclear. Trimming removed 3 bases at V and 4 bases at J, with 7 bases between. Germline V gene data show CDR1 as LNHNV and CDR2 as YYDKDF (reference sequence). The CDR3 length is 12 residues. The CDR3 region is CATSRVGYEQYF. CDR3 nucleotide sequence: TGTGCCACCAGCAGGGTCGGTTACGAGCAGTACTTC.

The chain carries TRBV4-1 and TRBJ2-1; 10 nucleotides line up with TRBD1. Unmatched junction bases numbered 4, after V lost 2 bases and J lost 0 bases. The CDR3 loop spans 17 amino acids. The germline V gene encodes CDR1 MGHRA and CDR2 YSYEKL. The CDR3 sequence is CASSQLGQGTSYNEQFF. In nucleotides, the CDR3 is TGCGCCAGCAGCCAACTGGGACAGGGGACCTCCTACAATGAGCAGTTCTTC.